This TCR beta chain stems from a study of immune heterogeneity within non-small cell lung tumors. Overall study context: Several squamous cell carcinomas, 10 non-squamous carcinomas and 1 not otherwise specified made up the tumors. Points from the study as a whole: Different patients shared few of their high-frequency T-cell receptor beta clonotypes. The study found identical dominant CDR3 beta clonotypes recurring across tumor sites within a patient, alongside site-unique high-frequency clones.

This clonotype was seen many times. The antigen remains undetermined. Using 32 V and 13 J primers, multiplex PCR amplified TCR beta CDR3. TCRdb called the multiplex PCR reads again in MiXCR, with one record for every CDR3 protein. The table records roughly 13,000 distinct CDR3 sequences, about 25% of them present only once. Bulk tumor genomic DNA constituted the template, at around 590 ng per sample. Multiple biopsies spaced far apart were taken from each primary tumor during surgery. Curative operations were performed on patients who had untreated, newly diagnosed non-small cell lung cancer. This clonotype originated in a man aged 50 to 60 with non-small cell lung cancer. The sequenced sample was lung tumor tissue.

CDR3 coding DNA: TGCGCCAGCAGTCAGACAGGCACCGGGGAGCTGTTTTTT. Protein product: CASSQTGTGELFF. The chain couples TRBV10-2 to TRBJ2-2, with D tentatively TRBD1 (6 bases). CDR1 WSHSY and CDR2 SAAADI come from the germline V gene. V lost 5 bases and J lost 4, with 8 bases in between. The CDR3 sequence is 13 residues long.